The 14 T cell receptor beta chains below were found in one sample sequenced in a study of cytomegalovirus exposure and HLA in healthy donors. A multiplex PCR was run with 60 Vbeta primers and 13 Jbeta primers. Measured with immunoSEQ multiplex PCR; TCRdb has only the in-frame clones, and not every one. The table has about 250,000 clones, 80% to 90% seen once. Sequenced input: PBMCs. The origin of the receptors is a girl aged 2-10 years in good health and CMV-seronegative.

This sequence joins TRBV6-1 and TRBJ2-6; tentatively, D is TRBD2 (5 bases). In germline, CDR1 is MNHNS, CDR2 SASEGT. V was pared by 6 bases and J by 2 bases, with 11 bases between. The CDR3 covers 15 residues. In DNA, the CDR3 is TGTGCCAGCAGATTAGACTATACTGGGGCCAACGTCCTGACTTTC. Residues: CASRLDYTGANVLTF.

This clone showed up just once. The J gene is TRBJ1-1, the V gene TRBV2; 9 bases are shared with TRBD1. The CDR3 loop spans 15 amino acids. Germline V gene data show CDR1 as SNHLY and CDR2 as FYNNEI. Trimming removed 6 bases from V and 8 bases from J; junction bases left unmatched: 13. The CDR3 nucleotides are TGTGCCAGCAGGCCTCCGGGACAGGGATCTGGAGAAGCTTTCTTT. Its translation is CASRPPGQGSGEAFF.

This chain joins TRBV5-1 and TRBJ2-7; 9 nucleotides align to TRBD2. Trimming took 0 bases from V and 4 from J; bases not matched to a gene: 8. Germline assignment: CDR1 SGHRS and CDR2 YFSETQ. There are 16 residues in the CDR3. CDR3 region: CASSLGTSVGFYEQYF. The CDR3 coding sequence is TGCGCCAGCAGCTTGGGGACTAGCGTGGGGTTTTACGAGCAGTACTTC.

The V and J genes are TRBV30 and TRBJ1-6; weak D call: TRBD1 (6 bases). The length of the CDR3 is 17 residues. Trimming shortened V by 2 bases and J by 0 bases, and 14 bases separated the two germline ends. CDR1 GTSNPN and CDR2 SVGIG come from the germline V gene (reference sequence). CDR3 in DNA: TGTGCCTGGAGTCTCTCAGGGGCAAGCTCCTATAATTCACCCCTCCACTTT. Encoded protein: CAWSLSGASSYNSPLHF.

The chain uses TRBV7-9 and TRBJ2-7; weak D call: TRBD1 (6 bases). V was trimmed by 5 bases and J by 2 bases, leaving 10 bases between them. The CDR3 is 13 amino acids. The germline gives CDR1 SEHNR, CDR2 FQNEAQ (reference sequence). CDR3 loop: CASSTGHTYEQYF. As DNA, the CDR3 is TGTGCCAGCAGCACGGGACATACCTACGAGCAGTACTTC.

This CDR3 reads CAWSRDGEEAFF. CDR3 DNA: TGTGCCTGGAGTAGGGATGGGGAGGAAGCTTTCTTT. The chain is built from TRBV30 and TRBJ1-1; the D is unclear. Between the trimmed V and J ends, which lost 2 bases and 8 bases, there was a span of 12 bases. This CDR3 contains 12 residues. CDR1 and CDR2 from the germline V gene are GTSNPN and SVGIG (reference sequence).

This clone has only one observation. The rearrangement joins TRBV7-8 to TRBJ2-1; 13 bases agree with TRBD2. CDR3 length: 15 amino acids. Germline-derived CDR1 and CDR2 are SGHVS and FQNEAQ. J gave up 12 bases and V 5 bases, and 10 bases lay outside the gene matches. This chain's CDR3 is CASSPMTSGRYGQFF. Written as DNA, the CDR3 is TGTGCCAGCAGCCCAATGACTAGCGGGAGGTACGGGCAGTTCTTC.

The V and J genes are TRBV23-1 and TRBJ2-1; perhaps TRBD1 as D (6 bases). TRBV23-1 is an ORF for which the function is uncertain. The CDR3 runs 16 residues. V lost 0 bases and J 2 bases, leaving 11 bases between the germline ends. In DNA form, the CDR3 reads TGCGCCAGCAGTCAATCGCGCAGGGGCCCCTACAATGAGCAGTTCTTC. Its protein is CASSQSRRGPYNEQFF.

The genes are TRBV6-6 and TRBJ1-2; perhaps TRBD1 as D (6 bases). This CDR3 region has 15 residues. The V and J ends lost 2 bases and 2 bases respectively, with 12 bases between them. Germline CDR1 reads MNHNY; CDR2 reads SVGAGI (reference sequence). The CDR3 DNA reads as TGTGCCAGCAGTTACGGAACTACAGGGAACTATGGCTACACCTTC. Translating it yields CASSYGTTGNYGYTF.

This chain connects TRBV7-2 to TRBJ2-5, with 9 bases identical to TRBD2. Germline V gives CDR1 SGHTA, CDR2 FQGNSA. J was trimmed by 1 base and V by 0 bases; bases with no gene match: 12. The CDR3 is made up of 19 amino acids. Here the CDR3 reads CASSLARASGTLSQETQYF. The DNA for the CDR3 is TGTGCCAGCAGCTTAGCGCGGGCTAGCGGGACCCTCTCCCAAGAGACCCAGTACTTC. Using reference TRBV7-2 and TRBJ2-5 for the parts outside the CDR3, the full variable domain is GAGVSQSPSNKVTEKGKDVELRCDPISGHTALYWYRQSLGQGLEFLIYFQGNSAPDKSGLPSDRFSAERTGGSVSTLTIQRTQQEDSAVYLCASSLARASGTLSQETQYFGPGTRLLVL.

The CDR3 nucleotides are TGTGCCAGCAGTCGACTCGGGGGGAATGAGCAGTTCTTC. It yields the protein CASSRLGGNEQFF. The J gene is TRBJ2-1, the V gene TRBV6-4, with 7 bases matching TRBD2. V shed 5 bases and J 7 bases; nucleotides not matched to a gene: 5. Per the germline V gene, CDR1 is MRHNA and CDR2 is SNTAGT. This CDR3 spans 13 amino acids.

This chain connects TRBV25-1 to TRBJ2-2, with a tentative D call TRBD1 (5 bases). This CDR3 contains 16 residues. Germline V lookup: CDR1 MGHDK, CDR2 SYGVNS. Trimming removed 5 bases from V and 0 bases from J, with 13 bases in between. Written as DNA, the CDR3 is TGTGCCAGCAGTTTAATAGGGGCTCCGAACACCGGGGAGCTGTTTTTT. It is translated as CASSLIGAPNTGELFF.

This clone came up a few times. This chain joins TRBV5-1 and TRBJ2-1, with 10 bases that match TRBD2. Per the germline V gene, CDR1 is SGHRS and CDR2 is YFSETQ. The V and J ends lost 3 bases and 3 bases, in that order; junction bases with no gene match: 6. The CDR3 sequence is 16 residues long. The CDR3 coding sequence is TGCGCCAGCAGCTCCCGGACTAGCGGTATCTACAATGAGCAGTTCTTC. Its protein is CASSSRTSGIYNEQFF.

The chain combines TRBV4-2 with TRBJ1-1; 8 nucleotides agree with TRBD1. V lost 3 bases and J lost 3; bases outside the gene matches: 6. Germline-derived CDR1 and CDR2 are LGHNA and YNFKEQ. The CDR3 is 15 amino acids. This CDR3 is CASSQETGADTEAFF. The DNA for the CDR3 is TGTGCCAGCAGCCAGGAGACAGGGGCGGACACTGAAGCTTTCTTT.